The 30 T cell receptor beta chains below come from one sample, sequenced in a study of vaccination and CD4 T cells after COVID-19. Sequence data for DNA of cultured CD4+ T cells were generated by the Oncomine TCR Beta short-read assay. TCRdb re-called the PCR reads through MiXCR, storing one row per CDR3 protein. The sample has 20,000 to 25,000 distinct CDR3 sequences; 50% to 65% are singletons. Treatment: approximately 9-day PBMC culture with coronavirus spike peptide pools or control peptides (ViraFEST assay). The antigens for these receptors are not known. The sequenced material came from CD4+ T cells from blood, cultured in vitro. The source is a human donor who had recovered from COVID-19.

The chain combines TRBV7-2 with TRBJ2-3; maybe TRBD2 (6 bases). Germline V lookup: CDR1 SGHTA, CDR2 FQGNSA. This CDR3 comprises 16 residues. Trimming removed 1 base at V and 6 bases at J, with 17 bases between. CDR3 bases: TGTGCCAGCAGCTTAGTCGCGGGAAGGCCCATGGATACGCAGTATTTT. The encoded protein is CASSLVAGRPMDTQYF. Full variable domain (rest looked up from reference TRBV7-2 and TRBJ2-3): GAGVSQSPSNKVTEKGKDVELRCDPISGHTALYWYRQSLGQGLEFLIYFQGNSAPDKSGLPSDRFSAERTGGSVSTLTIQRTQQEDSAVYLCASSLVAGRPMDTQYFGPGTRLTVL.

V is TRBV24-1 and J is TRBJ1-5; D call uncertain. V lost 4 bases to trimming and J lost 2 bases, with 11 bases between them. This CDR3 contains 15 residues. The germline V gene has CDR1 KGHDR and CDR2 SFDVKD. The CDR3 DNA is TGTGCCACCAGTGAGACCGGACGGGGCAATCAGCCCCAGCATTTT. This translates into CATSETGRGNQPQHF.

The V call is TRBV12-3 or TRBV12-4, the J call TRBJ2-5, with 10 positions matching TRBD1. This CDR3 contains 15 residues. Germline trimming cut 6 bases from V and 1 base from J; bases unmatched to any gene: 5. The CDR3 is CASSPGTGAQETQYF. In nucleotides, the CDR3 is TGTGCCAGCAGCCCCGGGACAGGGGCCCAAGAGACCCAGTACTTC.

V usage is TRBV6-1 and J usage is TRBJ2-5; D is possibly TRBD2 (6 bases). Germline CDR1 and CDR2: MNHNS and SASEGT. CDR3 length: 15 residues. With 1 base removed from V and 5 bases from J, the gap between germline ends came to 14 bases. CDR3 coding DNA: TGTGCCAGCAGTGAAGACTCGGGGGATTGGGAGACCCAGTACTTC. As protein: CASSEDSGDWETQYF.

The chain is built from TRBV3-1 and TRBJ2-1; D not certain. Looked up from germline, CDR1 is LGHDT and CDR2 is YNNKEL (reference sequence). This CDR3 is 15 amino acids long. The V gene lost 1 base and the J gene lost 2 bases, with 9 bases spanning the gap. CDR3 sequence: CASSQVAGPYNEQFF. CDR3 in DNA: TGTGCCAGCAGCCAAGTCGCAGGACCCTACAATGAGCAGTTCTTC.

CDR3 coding DNA: TGTGCCAGCAGCTTAGTAGGAGGCTCCTACGAGCAGTACTTC. As protein: CASSLVGGSYEQYF. This chain uses TRBV7-2 with TRBJ2-7; D perhaps matches TRBD2 (5 bases). CDR1 is SGHTA, CDR2 FQGNSA, per germline. There are 14 residues in the CDR3. With 1 base removed from V and 0 bases from J, the gap between germline ends came to 7 bases.

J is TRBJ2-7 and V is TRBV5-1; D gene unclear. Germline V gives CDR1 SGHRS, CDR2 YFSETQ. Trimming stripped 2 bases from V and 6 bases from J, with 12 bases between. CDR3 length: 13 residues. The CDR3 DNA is TGCGCCAGCAGCTTTGGTAGGTCCCGCGAGCAGTACTTC. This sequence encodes CASSFGRSREQYF.

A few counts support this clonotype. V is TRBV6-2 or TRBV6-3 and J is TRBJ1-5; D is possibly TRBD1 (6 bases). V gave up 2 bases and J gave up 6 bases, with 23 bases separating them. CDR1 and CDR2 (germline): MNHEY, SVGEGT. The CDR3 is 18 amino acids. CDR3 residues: CASSYRGPLGGGRQPQHF. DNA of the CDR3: TGTGCCAGCAGTTACCGTGGTCCTCTAGGTGGGGGCCGTCAGCCCCAGCATTTT.

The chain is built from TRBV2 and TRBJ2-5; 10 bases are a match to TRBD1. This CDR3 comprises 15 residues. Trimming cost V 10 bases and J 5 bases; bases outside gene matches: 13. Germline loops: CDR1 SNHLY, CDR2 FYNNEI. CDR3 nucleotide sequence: TGTGCCAACAGACTAAGGACAGGGGGAGGGGAGACCCAGTACTTC. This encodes CANRLRTGGGETQYF.

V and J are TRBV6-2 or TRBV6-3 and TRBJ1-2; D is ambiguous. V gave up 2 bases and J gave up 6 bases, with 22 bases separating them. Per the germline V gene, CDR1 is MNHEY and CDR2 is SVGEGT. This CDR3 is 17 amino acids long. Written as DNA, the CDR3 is TGTGCCAGCAGTTACCGGGCCAGGTCGCCAGCAATCGATGGCTACACCTTC. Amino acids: CASSYRARSPAIDGYTF.

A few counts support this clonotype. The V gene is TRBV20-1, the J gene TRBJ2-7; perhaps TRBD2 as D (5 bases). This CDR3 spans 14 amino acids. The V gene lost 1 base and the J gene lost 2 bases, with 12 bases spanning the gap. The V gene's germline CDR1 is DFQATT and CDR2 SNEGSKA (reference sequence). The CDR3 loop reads CSARVRGWPYEQYF. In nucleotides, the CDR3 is TGCAGTGCTAGAGTGCGCGGGTGGCCCTACGAGCAGTACTTC.

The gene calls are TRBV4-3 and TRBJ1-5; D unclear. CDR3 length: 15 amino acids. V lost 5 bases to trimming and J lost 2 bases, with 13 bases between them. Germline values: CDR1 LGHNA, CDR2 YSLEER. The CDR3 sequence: CASSVSMDGNQPQHF. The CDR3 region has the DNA TGCGCCAGCAGCGTCTCGATGGATGGCAATCAGCCCCAGCATTTT.

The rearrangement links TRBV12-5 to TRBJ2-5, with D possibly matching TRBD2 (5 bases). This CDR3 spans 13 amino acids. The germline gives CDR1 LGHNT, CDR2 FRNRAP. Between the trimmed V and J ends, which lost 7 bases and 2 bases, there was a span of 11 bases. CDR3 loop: CASAPSGQETQYF. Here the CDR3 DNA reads TGTGCTAGTGCCCCCTCGGGACAAGAGACCCAGTACTTC. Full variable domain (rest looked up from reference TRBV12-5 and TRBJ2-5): DARVTQTPRHKVTEMGQEVTMRCQPILGHNTVFWYRQTMMQGLELLAYFRNRAPLDDSGMPKDRFSAEMPDATLATLKIQPSEPRDSAVYFCASAPSGQETQYFGPGTRLLVL.

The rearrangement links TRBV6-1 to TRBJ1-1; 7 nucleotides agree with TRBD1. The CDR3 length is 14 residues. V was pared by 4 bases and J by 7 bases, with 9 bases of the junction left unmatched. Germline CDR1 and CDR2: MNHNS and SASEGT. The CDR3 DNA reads TGTGCCAGCAGTGCCTTAACAGGGGTAAATGAAGCTTTCTTT. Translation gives CASSALTGVNEAFF.

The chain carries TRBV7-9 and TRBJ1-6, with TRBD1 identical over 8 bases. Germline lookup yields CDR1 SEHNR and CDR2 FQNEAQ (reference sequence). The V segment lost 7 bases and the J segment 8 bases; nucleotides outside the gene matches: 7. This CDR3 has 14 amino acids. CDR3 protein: CASNPTGDYSPLHF. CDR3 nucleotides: TGTGCCAGCAACCCGACAGGGGATTATTCACCCCTCCACTTT.

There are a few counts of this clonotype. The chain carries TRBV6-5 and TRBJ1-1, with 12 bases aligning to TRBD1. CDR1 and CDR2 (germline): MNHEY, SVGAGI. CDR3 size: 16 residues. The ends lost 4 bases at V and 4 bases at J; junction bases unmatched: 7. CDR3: CASSLEGQGAFTEAFF. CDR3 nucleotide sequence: TGTGCCAGCAGTTTAGAGGGACAGGGGGCTTTCACTGAAGCTTTCTTT.

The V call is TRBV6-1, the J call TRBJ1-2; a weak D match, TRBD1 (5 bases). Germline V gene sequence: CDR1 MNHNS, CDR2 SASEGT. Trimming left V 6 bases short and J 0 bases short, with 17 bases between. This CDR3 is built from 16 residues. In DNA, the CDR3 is TGTGCCAGCAGCCGAACCGGGGCCCTTGCTAACTATGGCTACACCTTC. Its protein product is CASSRTGALANYGYTF.

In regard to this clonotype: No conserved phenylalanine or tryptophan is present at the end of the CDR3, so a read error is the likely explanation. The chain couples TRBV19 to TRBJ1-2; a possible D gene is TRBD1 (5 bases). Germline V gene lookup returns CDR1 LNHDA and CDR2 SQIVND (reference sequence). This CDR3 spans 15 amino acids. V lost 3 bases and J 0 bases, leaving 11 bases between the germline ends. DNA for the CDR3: TGTGCCAGTAGTATGGATTGGGGCACTAACTATGGCTACACCCTC. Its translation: CASSMDWGTNYGYTL.

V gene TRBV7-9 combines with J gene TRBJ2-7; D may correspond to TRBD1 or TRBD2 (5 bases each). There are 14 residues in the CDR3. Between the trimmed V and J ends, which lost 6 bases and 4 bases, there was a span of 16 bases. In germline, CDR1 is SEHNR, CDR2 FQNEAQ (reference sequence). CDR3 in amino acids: CASRPRETEYEQYF. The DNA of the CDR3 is TGTGCCAGCAGGCCCAGGGAGACAGAATACGAGCAGTACTTC.

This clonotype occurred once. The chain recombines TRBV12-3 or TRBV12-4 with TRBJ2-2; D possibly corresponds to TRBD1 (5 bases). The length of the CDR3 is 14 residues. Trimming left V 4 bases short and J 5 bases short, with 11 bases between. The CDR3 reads CASSSTARTGELFF. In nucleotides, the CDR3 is TGTGCCAGCAGTTCGACAGCCAGAACCGGGGAGCTGTTTTTT.

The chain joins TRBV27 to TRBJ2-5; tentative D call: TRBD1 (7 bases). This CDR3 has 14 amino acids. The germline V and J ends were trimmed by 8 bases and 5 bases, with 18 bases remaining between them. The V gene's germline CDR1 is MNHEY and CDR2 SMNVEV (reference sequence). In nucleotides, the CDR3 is TGTGCCAGCCGTAGGACCAGGGGGAGGGAGACCCAGTACTTC. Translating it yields CASRRTRGRETQYF.

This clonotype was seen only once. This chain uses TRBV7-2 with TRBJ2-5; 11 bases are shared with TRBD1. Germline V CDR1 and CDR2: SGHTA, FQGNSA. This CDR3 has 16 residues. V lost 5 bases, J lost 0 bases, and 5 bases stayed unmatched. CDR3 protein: CASSPRDRGYQETQYF. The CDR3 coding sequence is TGTGCCAGCAGCCCAAGGGACAGGGGGTACCAAGAGACCCAGTACTTC.

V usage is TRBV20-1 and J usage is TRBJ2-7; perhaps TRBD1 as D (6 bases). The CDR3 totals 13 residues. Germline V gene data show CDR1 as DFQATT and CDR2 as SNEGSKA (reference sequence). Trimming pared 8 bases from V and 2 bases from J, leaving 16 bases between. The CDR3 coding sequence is TGCAGTCTCCAAATGACAGGTACCTACGAGCAGTACTTC. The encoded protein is CSLQMTGTYEQYF.

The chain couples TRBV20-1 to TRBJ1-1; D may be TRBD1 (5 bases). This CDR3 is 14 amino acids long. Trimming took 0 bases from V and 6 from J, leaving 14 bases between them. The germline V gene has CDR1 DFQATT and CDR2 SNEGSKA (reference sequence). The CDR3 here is CSARDRGGVSEAFF. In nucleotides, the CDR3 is TGCAGTGCTAGAGATCGGGGGGGGGTATCTGAAGCTTTCTTT.

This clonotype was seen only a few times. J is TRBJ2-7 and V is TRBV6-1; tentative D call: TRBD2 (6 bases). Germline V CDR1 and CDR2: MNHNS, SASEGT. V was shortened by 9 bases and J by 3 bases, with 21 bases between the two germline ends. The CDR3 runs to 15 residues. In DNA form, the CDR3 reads TGTGCCAGTAAAGACACCGGGACTGGGTACTACGAGCAGTACTTC. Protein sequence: CASKDTGTGYYEQYF.

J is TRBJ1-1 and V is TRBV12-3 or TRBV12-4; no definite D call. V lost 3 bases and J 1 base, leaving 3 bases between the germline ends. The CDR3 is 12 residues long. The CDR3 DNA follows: TGTGCCAGCAGTTTCCGGAACACTGAAGCTTTCTTT. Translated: CASSFRNTEAFF.

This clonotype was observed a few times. CDR3 loop: CASSEGAGASTDTQYF. The CDR3 DNA follows: TGTGCCAGCAGTGAAGGGGCTGGGGCTAGCACAGATACGCAGTATTTT. The genes are TRBV2 and TRBJ2-3, with a possible D match to TRBD1 (5 bases). The CDR3 runs to 16 residues. The V gene's germline CDR1 is SNHLY and CDR2 FYNNEI. The V end lost 1 base, the J end lost 0 bases, and 11 bases lay between the germline ends.

This chain's CDR3 is CATYARDNNNYGYTF. CDR3 DNA: TGTGCCACCTACGCCCGGGACAACAATAACTATGGCTACACCTTC. The chain recombines TRBV2 with TRBJ1-2; D may be TRBD1 (6 bases). The CDR3 loop spans 15 amino acids. Germline assignment: CDR1 SNHLY and CDR2 FYNNEI. V gave up 10 bases and J gave up 1 base, with 19 bases separating them.

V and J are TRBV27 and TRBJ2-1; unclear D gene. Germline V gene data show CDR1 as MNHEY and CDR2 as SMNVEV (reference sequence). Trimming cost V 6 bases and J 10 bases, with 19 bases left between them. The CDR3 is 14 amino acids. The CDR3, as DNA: TGTGCCAGCAGCCTAAAAGTAAGTCGACGAGAGCAGTTCTTC. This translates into CASSLKVSRREQFF.

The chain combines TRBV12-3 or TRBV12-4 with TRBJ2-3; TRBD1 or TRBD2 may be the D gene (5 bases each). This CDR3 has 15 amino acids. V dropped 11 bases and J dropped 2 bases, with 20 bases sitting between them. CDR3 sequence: CASVGGPVITDTQYF. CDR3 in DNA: TGTGCCTCCGTTGGGGGTCCTGTAATCACAGATACGCAGTATTTT.